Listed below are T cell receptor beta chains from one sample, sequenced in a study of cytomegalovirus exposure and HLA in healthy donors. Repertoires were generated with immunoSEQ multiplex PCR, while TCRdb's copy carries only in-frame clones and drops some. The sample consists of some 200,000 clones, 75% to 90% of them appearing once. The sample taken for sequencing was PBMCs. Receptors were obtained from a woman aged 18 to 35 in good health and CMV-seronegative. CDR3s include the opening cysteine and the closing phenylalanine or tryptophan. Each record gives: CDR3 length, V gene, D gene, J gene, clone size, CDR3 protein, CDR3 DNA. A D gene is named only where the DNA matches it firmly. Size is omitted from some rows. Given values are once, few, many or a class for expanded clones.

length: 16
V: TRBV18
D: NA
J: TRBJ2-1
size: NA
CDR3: CASSPQATGPYNEQFF
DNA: TGTGCCAGCTCACCACAAGCAACAGGGCCCTACAATGAGCAGTTCTTC

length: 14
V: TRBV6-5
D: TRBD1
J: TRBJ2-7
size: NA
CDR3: CASRFGTGAYEQYF
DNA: TGTGCCAGCAGATTTGGGACAGGGGCCTACGAGCAGTACTTC

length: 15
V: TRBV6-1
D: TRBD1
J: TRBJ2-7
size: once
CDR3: CASSRGTGVRNEQYF
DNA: TGTGCCAGCTCCCGAGGCACAGGGGTAAGGAACGAGCAGTACTTC

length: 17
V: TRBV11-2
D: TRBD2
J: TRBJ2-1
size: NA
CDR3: CASSLVTSIAGRGEQFF
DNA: TGTGCCAGCAGCTTAGTAACTAGCATAGCGGGACGAGGAGAGCAGTTCTTC

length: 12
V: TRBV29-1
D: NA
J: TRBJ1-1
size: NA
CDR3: CSVEDQVDKAFF
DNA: TGCAGCGTTGAAGATCAGGTGGACAAGGCTTTCTTT

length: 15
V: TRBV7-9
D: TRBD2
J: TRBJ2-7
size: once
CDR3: CASSLVGGTTYEQYF
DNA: TGTGCCAGCAGCTTAGTGGGGGGGACGACCTACGAGCAGTACTTC

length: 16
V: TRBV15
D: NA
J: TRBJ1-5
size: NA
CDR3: CATSPHALGRDRPQHF
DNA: TGTGCCACCAGCCCCCATGCTTTGGGCAGGGATCGGCCCCAGCATTTT

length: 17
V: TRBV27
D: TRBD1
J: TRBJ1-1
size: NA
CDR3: CASSLGPQQGIGGKAFF
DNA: TGTGCCAGCAGTTTAGGGCCACAACAGGGGATCGGTGGGAAAGCTTTCTTT

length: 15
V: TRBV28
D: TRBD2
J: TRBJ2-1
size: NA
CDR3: CASRTSGRALREQFF
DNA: TGTGCCAGCAGAACTAGCGGGAGGGCCCTCCGTGAGCAGTTCTTC

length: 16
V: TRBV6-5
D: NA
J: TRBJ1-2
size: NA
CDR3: CASSYVLHRANYGYTF
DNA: TGTGCCAGCAGTTACGTTCTCCACCGAGCTAACTATGGCTACACCTTC

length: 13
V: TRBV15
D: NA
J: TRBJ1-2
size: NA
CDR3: CATSRDQRGGYTF
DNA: TGTGCCACCAGCAGAGATCAGAGGGGGGGCTACACCTTC

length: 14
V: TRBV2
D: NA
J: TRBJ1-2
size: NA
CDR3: CASSEADQRGGYTF
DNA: TGTGCCAGCAGTGAAGCTGACCAGAGGGGGGGCTACACCTTC

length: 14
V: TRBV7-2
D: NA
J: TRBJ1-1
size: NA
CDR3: CASSRGFMNTEAFF
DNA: TGTGCCAGCAGCCGCGGGTTCATGAACACTGAAGCTTTCTTT

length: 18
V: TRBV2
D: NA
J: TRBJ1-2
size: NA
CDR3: CADQRGPRAGGIIYGYTF
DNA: TGTGCCGATCAGCGGGGACCCAGGGCTGGTGGCATTATCTATGGCTACACCTTC

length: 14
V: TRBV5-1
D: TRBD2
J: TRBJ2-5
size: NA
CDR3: CASHSGGGGETQYF
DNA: TGCGCCAGCCATAGCGGGGGGGGCGGAGAGACCCAGTACTTC

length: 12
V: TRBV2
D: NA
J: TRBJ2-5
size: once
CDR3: CASSRTEETQYF
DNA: TGTGCCAGCAGTCGGACAGAAGAGACCCAGTACTTC

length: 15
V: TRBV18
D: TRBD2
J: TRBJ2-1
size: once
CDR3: CASSTLAGDDNEQFF
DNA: TGTGCCAGCTCAACCCTAGCGGGAGATGACAATGAGCAGTTCTTC

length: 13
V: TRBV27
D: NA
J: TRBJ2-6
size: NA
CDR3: CAGRRSGANVLTF
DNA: TGTGCCGGGCGACGCTCTGGGGCCAACGTCCTGACTTTC

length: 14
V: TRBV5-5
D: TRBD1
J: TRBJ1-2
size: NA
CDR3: CASSSDRGSSGYTF
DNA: TGTGCCAGCAGCTCCGACAGGGGGTCAAGCGGCTACACCTTC

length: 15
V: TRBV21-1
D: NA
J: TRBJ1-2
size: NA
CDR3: CASSKGTGGGYGYTF
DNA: TGTGCCAGCAGCAAAGGGACAGGGGGCGGCTATGGCTACACCTTC

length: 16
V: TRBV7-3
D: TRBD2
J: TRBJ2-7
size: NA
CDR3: CASSQGTSGLSTKQYF
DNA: TGTGCCAGCAGCCAAGGGACTAGCGGACTCTCTACGAAGCAGTACTTC

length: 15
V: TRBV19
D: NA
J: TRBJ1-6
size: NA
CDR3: CASSIEGVYNSPLHF
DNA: TGTGCCAGTAGTATCGAAGGGGTCTATAATTCACCCCTCCACTTT

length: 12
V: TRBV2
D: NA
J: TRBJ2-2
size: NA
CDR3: CASSRQGGELFF
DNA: TGTGCCAGCAGTCGGCAGGGCGGGGAGCTGTTTTTT

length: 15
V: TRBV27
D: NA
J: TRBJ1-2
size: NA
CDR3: CASSLFRSPPGGYTF
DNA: TGTGCCAGCAGTTTATTCCGGTCCCCCCCAGGGGGCTACACCTTC